This TCR beta chain was captured in a study of T cells in Graves' hyperthyroidism and ophthalmopathy. Study outcomes and limitations: A median about 6.2 months before onset, the model predicted ophthalmopathy. The majority of expanded thyroid clonotypes above 0.001 also appeared in blood.

Looked up from germline, CDR1 is SNHLY and CDR2 is FYNNEI. Trimming removed 5 bases from V and 4 bases from J, with 20 bases in between. The CDR3 consists of 16 residues. A remark on this clonotype: The antigen is undetermined.

The source material, RNA transcripts, was used to amplify TCR beta CDR3 regions. Researchers ran a first-round RT-PCR on the TCR CDR3 using the HTBI primer set. TCRdb passed the multiplex PCR reads through MiXCR, listing each CDR3 protein once. The data show roughly 200,000 distinct CDR3 sequences, approximately 20% seen once. Recently diagnosed hyperthyroidism of less than 2 months' duration affected patients aged 18 to 65. This receptor was obtained from a middle-aged man with Graves' hyperthyroidism. The J gene is TRBJ1-2, the V gene TRBV2; tentatively, D is TRBD1 (5 bases). Specimen: blood. The CDR3 reads CASSLGRQRPAYGYTF. In DNA, the CDR3 is TGTGCCAGCAGTCTGGGACGACAGAGACCGGCCTATGGCTACACCTTC.